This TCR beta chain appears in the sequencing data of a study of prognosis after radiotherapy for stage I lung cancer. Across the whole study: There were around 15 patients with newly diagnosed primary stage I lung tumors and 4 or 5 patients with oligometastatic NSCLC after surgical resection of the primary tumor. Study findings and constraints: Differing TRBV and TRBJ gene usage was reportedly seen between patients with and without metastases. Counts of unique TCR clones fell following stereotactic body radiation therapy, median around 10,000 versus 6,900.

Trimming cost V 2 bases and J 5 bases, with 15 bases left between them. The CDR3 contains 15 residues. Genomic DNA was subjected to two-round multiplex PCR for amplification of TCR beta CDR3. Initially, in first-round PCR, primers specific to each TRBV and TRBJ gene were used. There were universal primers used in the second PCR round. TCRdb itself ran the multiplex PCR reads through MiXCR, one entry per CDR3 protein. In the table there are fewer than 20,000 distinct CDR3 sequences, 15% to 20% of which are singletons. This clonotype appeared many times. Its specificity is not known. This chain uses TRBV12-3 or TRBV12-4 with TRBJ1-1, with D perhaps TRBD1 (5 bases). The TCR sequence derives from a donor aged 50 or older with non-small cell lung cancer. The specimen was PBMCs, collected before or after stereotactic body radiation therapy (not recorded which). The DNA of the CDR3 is TGTGCCAGCAGTTTATTATCGACAGCAACTACTGAAGCTTTCTTT. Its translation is CASSLLSTATTEAFF.